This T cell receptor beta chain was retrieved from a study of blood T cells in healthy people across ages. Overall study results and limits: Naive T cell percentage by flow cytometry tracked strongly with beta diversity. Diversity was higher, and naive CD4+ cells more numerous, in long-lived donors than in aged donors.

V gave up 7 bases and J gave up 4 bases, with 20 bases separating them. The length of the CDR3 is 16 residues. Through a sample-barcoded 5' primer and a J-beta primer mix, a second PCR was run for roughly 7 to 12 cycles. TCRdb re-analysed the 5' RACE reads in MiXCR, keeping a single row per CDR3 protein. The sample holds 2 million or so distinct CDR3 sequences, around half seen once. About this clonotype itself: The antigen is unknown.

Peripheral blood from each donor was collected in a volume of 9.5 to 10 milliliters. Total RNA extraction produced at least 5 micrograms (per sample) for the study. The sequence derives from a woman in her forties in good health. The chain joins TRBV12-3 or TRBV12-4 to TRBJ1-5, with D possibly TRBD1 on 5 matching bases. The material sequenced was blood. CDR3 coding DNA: TGTGCCAGCACCCTAGGAGGCACGGGGGGGAATCAGCCCCAGCATTTT. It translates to CASTLGGTGGNQPQHF.